The clone carrying this T cell receptor beta chain was seen many times. Its antigen is unknown. The data derive from a study of T cells after yellow fever vaccination. Study-wide results and limits: Just a small share of clonotypes turned up in the CD4 compartment as well as the CD8 compartment.

Germline V gene data show CDR1 as SGHTA and CDR2 as FQGTGA. The V gene end was trimmed by 6 bases and the J gene end by 7 bases; junction bases not matched to a gene: 5. The CDR3 runs to 12 residues. Conversion of TCR transcripts into cDNA relied on 5'RACE template switching, which added a universal primer site and UMIs. TCRdb used MiXCR to reprocess the 5' RACE reads, holding one entry per CDR3 protein. In the table there are a few hundred thousand distinct CDR3 sequences, around 3.6% of which are singletons. The source of this sequence is a man in his late teens or twenties who received the YFV17D yellow fever vaccine. Sequences were derived from PBMCs, sampled on the day of the yellow fever booster vaccination. V is TRBV7-3 and J is TRBJ2-7, with 8 bases that match TRBD1. CDR3 bases: TGTGCCAGCAGTTTACAGGGGGGAGAGCAGTACGTC. Protein: CASSLQGGEQYV.